This T cell receptor beta chain was identified in a study of shared clonotypes between healthy human individuals. Concerning this clone: The antigen remains unidentified.

Splitting of each subset's genomic DNA was done evenly across several immunoSEQ plates. Clones were sequenced by immunoSEQ multiplex PCR, and TCRdb holds only the in-frame ones, with some missing. Of 1 million to 1.2 million clones detected, 60% to 80% appear once; the ten largest clones hold 0.89%. Study conclusions and caveats: On the whole, naive subsets had larger estimated richness than memory subsets had. Across several donors, naive CD4 shared 5% to 6%, naive CD8 more than 3%, memory CD4 roughly 2.4%, memory CD8 0.4%.

Negatively enriched CD4+ T cells were divided by CD45RA into naive and memory. CDR1 and CDR2 from the germline V gene are SGHVS and FQNEAQ. Losses at the gene ends were 5 bases for V and 5 bases for J; bases not matched to a gene: 14. CDR3 size: 17 residues. The TCR was taken from a man aged 18 to 30 in good health. Some clones in this sample may be carry-over from other donors' samples. The chain uses TRBV7-8 and TRBJ2-1; 8 nucleotides match TRBD2. Sequenced: memory CD4+ T cells from PBMCs. The subset denotes: CD45RA-negative fraction. CDR3 protein: CASSHSLLRGGHNEQFF. CDR3 sequence (DNA): TGTGCCAGCAGCCACAGCCTGTTACGCGGGGGGCACAATGAGCAGTTCTTC.